The 31 T cell receptor beta chains below all came from one sample that was sequenced in a study of T-cell memory formation after mild COVID-19. TCRdb reanalysed the 5' RACE reads using MiXCR and keeps one entry per CDR3 protein. The sample carries around 500,000 distinct CDR3 sequences, 15% to 20% recorded once. The sample comprised PBMCs or a T cell subset sorted from them (not recorded which). These receptors all come from an adult woman who had mild COVID-19 (a few samples of this study predate the infection). Cell type and time point are not known.

This clonotype was observed a handful of times. The V call is TRBV24-1, the J call TRBJ2-2; TRBD2 agrees at 9 bases. Looked up from germline, CDR1 is KGHDR and CDR2 is SFDVKD. The CDR3 sequence is 20 residues long. V lost 1 base, J lost 0 bases, and 11 bases stayed unmatched. This CDR3 is CATSDLSSRTSATNTGELFF. The CDR3 nucleotides are TGTGCCACCAGTGATTTATCCTCCCGGACTAGCGCAACGAACACCGGGGAGCTGTTTTTT.

The rearrangement uses TRBV7-2 and TRBJ2-1; D is undetermined. V lost 0 bases and J 0 bases, leaving 6 bases between the germline ends. The CDR3 totals 15 residues. Germline V CDR1 and CDR2: SGHTA, FQGNSA. CDR3: CASSLATASYNEQFF. CDR3 nucleotides: TGTGCCAGCAGCTTAGCGACGGCCTCCTACAATGAGCAGTTCTTC.

The table lists this clonotype with a few counts. The chain's CDR3 is CAWSGRGSTYEQYF. The CDR3 coding sequence is TGTGCCTGGAGTGGCAGGGGCTCCACCTACGAGCAGTACTTC. The rearrangement links TRBV30 to TRBJ2-7, with D tentatively TRBD1 (6 bases). The CDR3 extends over 14 amino acids. V lost 1 base and J 2 bases, leaving 12 bases between the germline ends. Germline CDR1 GTSNPN, CDR2 SVGIG (reference sequence). Using reference TRBV30 and TRBJ2-7 for the parts outside the CDR3, the full variable domain is SQTIHQWPATLVQPVGSPLSLECTVEGTSNPNLYWYRQAAGRGLQLLFYSVGIGQISSEVPQNLSASRPQDRQFILSSKKLLLSDSGFYLCAWSGRGSTYEQYFGPGTRLTVT.

The J gene is TRBJ2-7, the V gene TRBV10-3; D possibly uses TRBD1 or TRBD2 (5 bases each). The CDR3 spans 16 residues. Germline CDR1 and CDR2: ENHRY and SYGVKD. The V end lost 10 bases, the J end lost 2 bases, and 24 bases lay between the germline ends. CDR3 DNA: TGTGCCACCGAAACCGGGACCCAAAAAGACCCCTACGAGCAGTACTTC. Translated, it gives CATETGTQKDPYEQYF.

This clonotype was seen more than once but under ten times. The chain carries TRBV18 and TRBJ2-1; TRBD1 might be the D (6 bases). This CDR3 has 17 residues. CDR1 KGHSH and CDR2 LQKENI come from the germline V gene. Trimming took off 1 base at V and 9 bases at J, with 22 bases between the two ends. This CDR3 is CASSPLAGDIALSEQFF. For the CDR3, the DNA is TGTGCCAGCTCACCACTTGCCGGGGACATCGCTCTGAGTGAGCAGTTCTTC. Drawing the rest from reference TRBV18 and TRBJ2-1, the complete variable domain is NAGVMQNPRHLVRRRGQEARLRCSPMKGHSHVYWYRQLPEEGLKFMVYLQKENIIDESGMPKERFSAEFPKEGPSILRIQQVVRGDSAAYFCASSPLAGDIALSEQFFGPGTRLTVL.

The gene calls are TRBV6-1 and TRBJ2-6; TRBD2 is a possible D gene (6 bases). The CDR3 is 17 amino acids. Per the germline V gene, CDR1 is MNHNS and CDR2 is SASEGT. Trimming took off 6 bases at V and 2 bases at J, with 17 bases between the two ends. DNA of the CDR3: TGTGCCAGCAGGACCGGGGACTGGAAACCTGGGGCCAACGTCCTGACTTTC. As protein: CASRTGDWKPGANVLTF.

This clonotype has at least ten counts. The CDR3: CASSPAPPLTGRNTEAFF. CDR3 DNA sequence: TGTGCCAGCAGTCCCGCACCCCCACTGACAGGGCGAAACACTGAAGCTTTCTTT. The gene calls are TRBV25-1 and TRBJ1-1; TRBD1 matches at 7 bases. V dropped 5 bases and J dropped 2; count of bases not matched to a gene: 17. Germline V CDR1 and CDR2: MGHDK, SYGVNS. The CDR3 length is 18 residues.

This chain connects TRBV5-4 to TRBJ2-7; D is undetermined. The germline V gene has CDR1 SGHNT and CDR2 YYREEE (reference sequence). The CDR3 loop spans 13 amino acids. Between the trimmed V and J ends, which lost 0 bases and 2 bases, there was a span of 6 bases. The CDR3 sequence is CASSLARTYEQYF. DNA for the CDR3: TGTGCCAGCAGCTTGGCCAGGACCTACGAGCAGTACTTC. The full variable domain, completed using reference TRBV5-4 and TRBJ2-7, is ETGVTQSPTHLIKTRGQQVTLRCSSQSGHNTVSWYQQALGQGPQFIFQYYREEENGRGNFPPRFSGLQFPNYSSELNVNALELDDSALYLCASSLARTYEQYFGPGTRLTVT.

V gene TRBV4-2 combines with J gene TRBJ1-1, with 7 bases aligning to TRBD1. The V gene's germline CDR1 is LGHNA and CDR2 YNFKEQ. The junction had 1 base not matched to a gene; V was cut back by 3 bases and J by 0 bases. The CDR3 is made up of 14 amino acids. The CDR3 DNA is TGTGCCAGCAGCCAGGGACAGATGAACACTGAAGCTTTCTTT. Amino acid sequence: CASSQGQMNTEAFF.

V usage is TRBV6-2 or TRBV6-3 and J usage is TRBJ2-7; D is tentatively TRBD1 or TRBD2 (5 bases each). The length of the CDR3 is 15 residues. Between the trimmed V and J ends, which lost 5 bases and 3 bases, there was a span of 17 bases. Germline assignment: CDR1 MNHEY and CDR2 SVGEGT. This chain's CDR3 is CASSPRDRLLYEQYF. The DNA for the CDR3 is TGTGCCAGCAGTCCCCGGGACCGTCTCCTCTACGAGCAGTACTTC.

This rearrangement joins TRBV5-1 to TRBJ1-1; TRBD1 matches at 10 bases. The CDR3 length is 15 residues. The J segment lost 5 bases and the V segment lost 1 base, leaving 5 bases of the junction unmatched. Germline CDR1 and CDR2: SGHRS and YFSETQ. The CDR3 sequence is CASSLIGTGDTEAFF. The CDR3 DNA is TGCGCCAGCAGCTTGATCGGGACAGGGGATACTGAAGCTTTCTTT.

J is TRBJ2-3 and V is TRBV27; perhaps D is TRBD1 or TRBD2 (5 bases each). The CDR3 covers 13 residues. Germline V CDR1 and CDR2: MNHEY, SMNVEV (reference sequence). The ends were cut back, 3 bases at V and 6 bases at J, with 10 bases in the middle. The chain's CDR3 is CASSFWDRDTQYF. The DNA for the CDR3 is TGTGCCAGCAGTTTTTGGGACCGCGATACGCAGTATTTT.

J is TRBJ1-3 and V is TRBV7-3; D remains unclear. Trimming shortened V by 2 bases and J by 0 bases, and 8 bases separated the two germline ends. CDR3 length: 15 amino acids. From germline, CDR1 is SGHTA and CDR2 FQGTGA. CDR3 in amino acids: CASSLDSTSGNTIYF. The CDR3 region has the DNA TGTGCCAGCAGCTTAGACTCAACCTCTGGAAACACCATATATTTT.

This chain joins TRBV7-6 and TRBJ2-5; D not resolved. Between the trimmed V and J ends, which lost 7 bases and 0 bases, there was a span of 12 bases. The CDR3 has 14 residues. Germline V gives CDR1 SGHVS, CDR2 FNYEAQ. The CDR3 spells CASTTFPYQETQYF. The CDR3 nucleotides are TGTGCCAGCACCACCTTCCCGTACCAAGAGACCCAGTACTTC.

The V gene is TRBV7-2, the J gene TRBJ1-2, with D perhaps TRBD1 (6 bases). The CDR3 extends over 14 amino acids. Per germline, CDR1 SGHTA and CDR2 FQGNSA. V was pared by 10 bases and J by 7 bases, with 22 bases between. In DNA form, the CDR3 reads TGTGCCACCGGGCAGGGGAGCAGGGCGGGTGGCTACACCTTC. It specifies CATGQGSRAGGYTF.

This clonotype has just a few counts. The CDR3 nucleotides read TGTGCCAGCAGTGCACTCCGAGGGGGATCAGATACGCAGTATTTT. Translating it yields CASSALRGGSDTQYF. The rearrangement uses TRBV2 and TRBJ2-3, with a tentative D call TRBD1 (6 bases). V dropped 4 bases and J dropped 4 bases, with 15 bases sitting between them. CDR1 and CDR2 (germline): SNHLY, FYNNEI. The CDR3 loop spans 15 amino acids.

Only one count was recorded for this clonotype. This chain connects TRBV29-1 to TRBJ2-1, with no clear D. There are 14 residues in the CDR3. CDR1 is SQVTM, CDR2 ANQGSEA, per germline. The V gene lost 3 bases and the J gene lost 3 bases, with 12 bases spanning the gap. CDR3 residues: CSVEPIPSYNEQFF. The CDR3 region has the DNA TGCAGCGTTGAGCCAATACCTAGCTACAATGAGCAGTTCTTC.

J is TRBJ2-7 and V is TRBV7-2; 14 nucleotides line up with TRBD2. V trimming: 1 base; J trimming: 5 bases; junction bases outside the gene matches: 4. This CDR3 spans 16 amino acids. The V gene's germline CDR1 is SGHTA and CDR2 FQGNSA. CDR3 sequence reads: CASSLGLAGGVHEQYF. The CDR3 region has the DNA TGTGCCAGCAGCTTAGGACTAGCGGGGGGGGTCCACGAGCAGTACTTC.

This clonotype was seen a handful of times. The chain joins TRBV12-3 or TRBV12-4 to TRBJ2-4; the match to TRBD2 covers 8 bases. V dropped 7 bases and J dropped 0; count of bases not matched to a gene: 5. The CDR3 runs to 15 residues. CDR3: CASTLAGLAKNIQYF. The CDR3, as DNA: TGTGCCAGCACGCTAGCGGGCCTAGCCAAAAACATTCAGTACTTC.

The chain carries TRBV6-4 and TRBJ1-1; 10 positions agree with TRBD1. Trimming removed 6 bases from V and 5 bases from J; junction bases left unmatched: 6. There are 14 residues in the CDR3. Germline CDR1 MRHNA, CDR2 SNTAGT. The CDR3 DNA sequence: TGTGCCAGCAGGGCAGACAGGGGGCTGACTGAAGCTTTCTTT. It codes for CASRADRGLTEAFF.

The chain recombines TRBV12-3 or TRBV12-4 with TRBJ1-5; D unclear. CDR3 length: 11 residues. Trimming left V 6 bases short and J 3 bases short, with 3 bases between. CDR3 protein: CASSLNQPQHF. The CDR3, as DNA: TGTGCCAGCAGCCTCAATCAGCCCCAGCATTTT.

This clonotype was counted only a few times. The V gene is TRBV20-1, the J gene TRBJ1-6; unclear D gene. V lost 0 bases and J 8 bases, leaving 14 bases between the germline ends. CDR3 length equals 15 residues. The germline gives CDR1 DFQATT, CDR2 SNEGSKA (reference sequence). Here the CDR3 reads CSARDLRRGYSPLHF. In nucleotides, the CDR3 is TGCAGTGCTAGAGATCTTCGCCGCGGGTATTCACCCCTCCACTTT.

The chain has TRBV7-9 and TRBJ2-7; D is possibly TRBD2 (6 bases). Trimming removed 5 bases at V and 2 bases at J, with 19 bases between. The CDR3 has 16 amino acids. CDR1 is SEHNR and CDR2 is FQNEAQ in the germline V gene (reference sequence). As DNA, the CDR3 is TGTGCCAGCAGCGGGGGTAGCGGTTCGAGCCCCTACGAGCAGTACTTC. It codes for CASSGGSGSSPYEQYF.

This clonotype showed up just a few times. The CDR3 DNA reads TGTGCCAGCTCACCAAAGACAGGGATGTACGAGCAGTACTTC. Translating gives CASSPKTGMYEQYF. The gene calls are TRBV18 and TRBJ2-7; 7 bases align to TRBD1. Germline assignment: CDR1 KGHSH and CDR2 LQKENI. V shed 2 bases, J shed 4 bases, and the junction held 5 bases outside the gene matches. The CDR3 covers 14 residues.

This clonotype showed up just once. The J gene is TRBJ2-1, the V gene TRBV6-2 or TRBV6-3; 7 bases agree with TRBD1. After removal of 6 bases from V and 7 bases from J, the junction contained 3 bases not matched to a gene. The V gene's germline CDR1 is MNHEY and CDR2 SVGEGT. CDR3 size: 12 residues. DNA for the CDR3: TGTGCCAGCAGGTACAGGGGAAATGAGCAGTTCTTC. Translated: CASRYRGNEQFF.

V usage is TRBV6-2 or TRBV6-3 and J usage is TRBJ1-5; a weak D match, TRBD1 (6 bases). This CDR3 spans 18 amino acids. The germline V gene encodes CDR1 MNHEY and CDR2 SVGEGT. The V and J ends lost 5 bases and 2 bases respectively, with 22 bases between them. The CDR3 DNA reads as TGTGCCAGCAGTGGAACCTCCGTTGGGGGGCGCGGCAATCAGCCCCAGCATTTT. This sequence encodes CASSGTSVGGRGNQPQHF.

This rearrangement joins TRBV23-1 to TRBJ2-5; possibly TRBD1 for D (5 bases). TRBV23-1 is reported as an ORF; its role is uncertain. This CDR3 contains 16 residues. The V and J ends lost 2 bases and 2 bases respectively, with 15 bases between them. CDR3 sequence: CASSQPDTTYQETQYF. Written as DNA, the CDR3 is TGCGCCAGCAGTCAACCGGACACGACCTATCAAGAGACCCAGTACTTC.

V usage is TRBV24-1 and J usage is TRBJ1-1; a possible D gene is TRBD1 (6 bases). V shed 9 bases and J shed 2 bases, with 9 bases lying between them. The CDR3 loop spans 12 amino acids. Looked up from germline, CDR1 is KGHDR and CDR2 is SFDVKD. As DNA, the CDR3 is TGTGCCACCGCGGGACACAACACTGAAGCTTTCTTT. Its translation: CATAGHNTEAFF.

In this sample, this clonotype turned up once. This chain links TRBV7-9 with TRBJ2-3, with 9 positions matching TRBD2. The J segment lost 5 bases and the V segment lost 5 bases, leaving 11 bases of the junction unmatched. The CDR3 spans 16 residues. Germline CDR1 and CDR2: SEHNR and FQNEAQ (reference sequence). Here the CDR3 DNA reads TGTGCCAGCAGCCCCCGGCGGGGGGGCCAGTTAGATACGCAGTATTTT. Protein sequence: CASSPRRGGQLDTQYF. Looking up the rest from reference TRBV7-9 and TRBJ2-3 gives the full variable domain: DTGVSQNPRHKITKRGQNVTFRCDPISEHNRLYWYRQTLGQGPEFLTYFQNEAQLEKSRLLSDRFSAERPKGSFSTLEIQRTEQGDSAMYLCASSPRRGGQLDTQYFGPGTRLTVL.

V is TRBV5-1 and J is TRBJ1-2; TRBD1 matches 7 bases. Trimming cost V 4 bases and J 7 bases; bases outside gene matches: 4. CDR3 length: 12 residues. Germline CDR1 reads SGHRS; CDR2 reads YFSETQ. This CDR3 reads CASSKTGFGYTF. The CDR3 bases are TGCGCCAGCAGCAAGACAGGGTTTGGCTACACCTTC.

This clonotype was found a few times. J is TRBJ1-5 and V is TRBV6-2 or TRBV6-3; tentative D call: TRBD1 (5 bases). V was clipped by 0 bases and J by 7 bases, with 13 bases between them. The CDR3 is 15 residues long. CDR1 and CDR2 (germline): MNHEY, SVGEGT. CDR3 sequence (DNA): TGTGCCAGCAGTTACTCTGGGGGGAACCGGCAGCCCCAGCATTTT. Translation: CASSYSGGNRQPQHF.